Sequencing of this TCR beta chain was carried out in a study of blood T cells in healthy people across ages. Through a sample-barcoded 5' primer and a J-beta primer mix, a second PCR was run for roughly 6 to 11 cycles. Each cDNA was tagged by a template-switch adaptor containing 12 random nucleotides. A single record per CDR3 protein comes from TCRdb applying MiXCR to the 5' RACE reads. The table shows 550,000 to 750,000 distinct CDR3 sequences, with around 21% occurring only once. All donors came from Russia, were Caucasian and healthy, and spanned ages roughly 6 to 100. Samples each had at least 5.5 micrograms of total RNA extracted. The germline CDR1 and CDR2 sequences are LGHNA and YSLEER. V lost 1 base and J lost 3, with 16 bases in between. The CDR3 extends over 17 amino acids.

The source of this sequence is a man between 65 and 85 years old in good health. V usage is TRBV4-3 and J usage is TRBJ2-1; weak D call: TRBD2 (6 bases). The sample taken for sequencing was blood. The CDR3 loop reads CASSQARGPAYYNEQFF. The CDR3 DNA sequence: TGCGCCAGCAGCCAAGCGCGGGGACCGGCATACTACAATGAGCAGTTCTTC.